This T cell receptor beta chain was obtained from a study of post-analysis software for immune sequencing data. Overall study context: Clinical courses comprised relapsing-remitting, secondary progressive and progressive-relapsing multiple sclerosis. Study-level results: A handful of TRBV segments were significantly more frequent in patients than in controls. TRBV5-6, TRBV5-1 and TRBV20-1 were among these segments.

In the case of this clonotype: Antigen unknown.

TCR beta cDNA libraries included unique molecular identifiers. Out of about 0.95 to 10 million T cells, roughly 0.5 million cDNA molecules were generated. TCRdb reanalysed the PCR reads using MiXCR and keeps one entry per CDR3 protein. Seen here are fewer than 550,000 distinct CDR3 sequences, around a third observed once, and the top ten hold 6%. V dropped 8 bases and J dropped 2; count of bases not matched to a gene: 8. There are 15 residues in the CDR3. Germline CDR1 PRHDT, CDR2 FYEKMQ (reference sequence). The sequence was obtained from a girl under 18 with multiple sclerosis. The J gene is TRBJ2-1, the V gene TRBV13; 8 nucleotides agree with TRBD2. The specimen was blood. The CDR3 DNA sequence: TGTGCCAGCGCAGAACTAGCGGAACCCTACAATGAGCAGTTCTTC. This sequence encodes CASAELAEPYNEQFF.